This is a list of T cell receptor beta chains from one sample in a study of graft-versus-host responses after intestinal transplantation. No cognate antigen is known for these TCRs. The assay was immunoSEQ multiplex PCR, and TCRdb's table has in-frame clones only and misses some. The sample has some 90,000 clones, just under 95% seen once; the top ten hold around 0.38%. The sample in question was unstimulated CD8+ T cells sorted from spleen or lymph node cells, obtained before transplant. All receptors come from a human donor who was the organ donor for an intestinal transplant. The CDR3 runs from the conserved cysteine through the conserved F or W. A D gene is named only where the DNA matches it firmly. Only some rows state a clone size, as once, few, many or a class for expanded clones.

j_gene: TRBJ2-7; abundance: -; v_gene: TRBV7-9; d_gene: -; CDR3aa: CASSESSEQYF; CDR3nt: TGTGCCAGCAGTGAGAGTTCCGAGCAGTACTTC
j_gene: TRBJ1-6; abundance: -; v_gene: TRBV2; d_gene: TRBD1; CDR3aa: CATTGAISSYNSPLHF; CDR3nt: TGTGCCACCACAGGGGCGATAAGCTCCTATAATTCACCCCTCCACTTT
j_gene: TRBJ2-2; abundance: medium-sized; v_gene: TRBV7-8; d_gene: TRBD2; CDR3aa: CASSLVLAGGPDTGELFF; CDR3nt: TGTGCCAGCAGCTTAGTGCTGGCGGGGGGACCCGACACCGGGGAGCTGTTTTTT
j_gene: TRBJ2-5; abundance: -; v_gene: TRBV6-6; d_gene: TRBD2; CDR3aa: CASTSGEETQYF; CDR3nt: TGTGCCAGCACTAGCGGGGAAGAGACCCAGTACTTC
j_gene: TRBJ2-5; abundance: -; v_gene: TRBV5-4; d_gene: -; CDR3aa: CASSPRTLQETQYF; CDR3nt: TGTGCCAGCAGCCCGAGGACACTTCAAGAGACCCAGTACTTC
j_gene: TRBJ1-2; abundance: -; v_gene: TRBV12-5; d_gene: -; CDR3aa: CASGLLIRDGYTF; CDR3nt: TGTGCTAGTGGTTTACTAATCCGGGATGGCTACACCTTC
j_gene: TRBJ1-5; abundance: -; v_gene: TRBV6-5; d_gene: -; CDR3aa: CATNREGSNQPQHF; CDR3nt: TGTGCCACTAACAGGGAGGGCAGCAATCAGCCCCAGCATTTT
j_gene: TRBJ2-3; abundance: -; v_gene: TRBV5-4; d_gene: TRBD2; CDR3aa: CASSLVAAGGITDTQYF; CDR3nt: TGTGCCAGCAGCTTGGTAGCTGCGGGGGGGATCACAGATACGCAGTATTTT
j_gene: TRBJ2-1; abundance: once; v_gene: TRBV4-3; d_gene: -; CDR3aa: CASSQDSSNEQFF; CDR3nt: TGCGCCAGCAGCCAAGATAGTAGTAATGAGCAGTTCTTC
j_gene: TRBJ2-7; abundance: -; v_gene: TRBV15; d_gene: TRBD2; CDR3aa: CATSSGGTYEQYF; CDR3nt: TGTGCCACCAGTAGCGGGGGGACCTACGAGCAGTACTTC
j_gene: TRBJ2-1; abundance: -; v_gene: TRBV4-1; d_gene: TRBD1; CDR3aa: CASSPTGGQSPNEQFF; CDR3nt: TGCGCCAGCAGCCCTACAGGGGGCCAATCCCCTAATGAGCAGTTCTTC
j_gene: TRBJ1-2; abundance: -; v_gene: TRBV30; d_gene: TRBD1; CDR3aa: CAWDPGTGHSKGYTF; CDR3nt: TGTGCCTGGGACCCCGGGACAGGGCACTCTAAGGGCTACACCTTC
j_gene: TRBJ2-3; abundance: -; v_gene: TRBV7-9; d_gene: -; CDR3aa: CASSSHRVSNTDTQYF; CDR3nt: TGTGCCAGCAGCTCCCACAGAGTATCGAACACAGATACGCAGTATTTT
j_gene: TRBJ1-6; abundance: -; v_gene: TRBV4-1; d_gene: -; CDR3aa: CASSQGQWTNSPLHF; CDR3nt: TGCGCCAGCAGCCAAGGGCAATGGACAAATTCACCCCTCCACTTT
j_gene: TRBJ2-3; abundance: -; v_gene: TRBV4-2; d_gene: TRBD2; CDR3aa: CASSRSGLVTDTQYF; CDR3nt: TGTGCCAGCAGCCGGTCCGGACTAGTGACAGATACGCAGTATTTT
j_gene: TRBJ1-2; abundance: -; v_gene: TRBV27; d_gene: TRBD1; CDR3aa: CASSHSAGTVYGYTF; CDR3nt: TGTGCCAGCAGTCACTCCGCCGGGACAGTTTATGGCTACACCTTC
j_gene: TRBJ2-3; abundance: -; v_gene: TRBV2; d_gene: TRBD1; CDR3aa: CASPSDRGEDTQYF; CDR3nt: TGTGCCAGCCCAAGTGACAGGGGGGAAGATACGCAGTATTTT
j_gene: TRBJ2-6; abundance: -; v_gene: TRBV28; d_gene: -; CDR3aa: CASRPKTVPRTGANVLTF; CDR3nt: TGTGCCAGCAGGCCCAAGACAGTTCCGCGGACTGGGGCCAACGTCCTGACTTTC
j_gene: TRBJ2-5; abundance: -; v_gene: TRBV12-5; d_gene: TRBD1; CDR3aa: CASGVGTTGGETQYF; CDR3nt: TGTGCTAGTGGTGTGGGGACGACAGGGGGGGAGACCCAGTACTTC
j_gene: TRBJ2-1; abundance: once; v_gene: TRBV5-4; d_gene: -; CDR3aa: CASSFGGASSYNEQFF; CDR3nt: TGTGCCAGCAGCTTTGGCGGGGCTAGCTCCTACAATGAGCAGTTCTTC
j_gene: TRBJ1-1; abundance: -; v_gene: TRBV5-5; d_gene: -; CDR3aa: CASSPWVETNTEAFF; CDR3nt: TGTGCCAGCAGCCCCTGGGTGGAGACGAACACTGAAGCTTTCTTT
j_gene: TRBJ1-1; abundance: -; v_gene: TRBV4-1; d_gene: -; CDR3aa: CASSRGNTEAFF; CDR3nt: TGCGCCAGCAGCCGCGGGAACACTGAAGCTTTCTTT
j_gene: TRBJ2-2; abundance: -; v_gene: TRBV27; d_gene: -; CDR3aa: CASSLWPDMNTGELFF; CDR3nt: TGTGCCAGCAGTTTATGGCCAGACATGAACACCGGGGAGCTGTTTTTT
j_gene: TRBJ2-1; abundance: -; v_gene: TRBV4-3; d_gene: TRBD2; CDR3aa: CASSRGTSGGVGSYNEQFF; CDR3nt: TGCGCCAGCAGCCGCGGGACTAGCGGGGGGGTGGGGTCCTACAATGAGCAGTTCTTC
j_gene: TRBJ2-2; abundance: few; v_gene: TRBV7-9; d_gene: -; CDR3aa: CASSLLGSGVPGELFF; CDR3nt: TGTGCCAGCAGCTTGTTGGGATCAGGGGTCCCCGGGGAGCTGTTTTTT
j_gene: TRBJ2-7; abundance: -; v_gene: TRBV10-3; d_gene: TRBD1; CDR3aa: CAIRTGLDEQYF; CDR3nt: TGTGCCATCAGGACAGGGCTTGACGAGCAGTACTTC
j_gene: TRBJ2-1; abundance: -; v_gene: TRBV28; d_gene: -; CDR3aa: CASRDRDNYNEQFF; CDR3nt: TGTGCCAGCAGGGACCGGGACAATTACAATGAGCAGTTCTTC
j_gene: TRBJ2-1; abundance: -; v_gene: TRBV7-9; d_gene: -; CDR3aa: CASMPTTTYNEQFF; CDR3nt: TGTGCCAGCATGCCGACTACGACGTACAATGAGCAGTTCTTC
j_gene: TRBJ2-7; abundance: -; v_gene: TRBV5-4; d_gene: -; CDR3aa: CASSGDRTYEQYF; CDR3nt: TGTGCCAGCAGCGGAGACAGGACCTACGAGCAGTACTTC
j_gene: TRBJ2-3; abundance: -; v_gene: TRBV10-3; d_gene: TRBD1; CDR3aa: CAISVDRDLITDTQYF; CDR3nt: TGTGCCATCAGTGTAGACAGGGACCTGATCACAGATACGCAGTATTTT
j_gene: TRBJ1-1; abundance: -; v_gene: TRBV7-6; d_gene: -; CDR3aa: CASSLEAEVNTEAFF; CDR3nt: TGTGCCAGCAGCTTAGAGGCAGAGGTGAACACTGAAGCTTTCTTT
j_gene: TRBJ1-2; abundance: -; v_gene: TRBV5-4; d_gene: -; CDR3aa: CASSPHPGVITF; CDR3nt: TGTGCCAGCAGCCCTCACCCGGGAGTCATCACCTTC
j_gene: TRBJ2-1; abundance: -; v_gene: TRBV5-4; d_gene: -; CDR3aa: CATPGGGNEQFF; CDR3nt: TGTGCCACGCCGGGGGGCGGGAATGAGCAGTTCTTC
j_gene: TRBJ1-4; abundance: -; v_gene: TRBV27; d_gene: -; CDR3aa: CASGLTNEKLFF; CDR3nt: TGTGCCAGTGGGCTAACTAATGAAAAACTGTTTTTT
j_gene: TRBJ1-5; abundance: -; v_gene: TRBV19; d_gene: -; CDR3aa: CASQYFPGRDSNQPQHF; CDR3nt: TGTGCCAGTCAGTATTTCCCAGGTCGGGATAGCAATCAGCCCCAGCATTTT
j_gene: TRBJ2-7; abundance: -; v_gene: TRBV4-3; d_gene: TRBD2; CDR3aa: CASSQVGLAGVYEQYF; CDR3nt: TGCGCCAGCAGCCAAGTCGGGTTAGCGGGGGTCTACGAGCAGTACTTC